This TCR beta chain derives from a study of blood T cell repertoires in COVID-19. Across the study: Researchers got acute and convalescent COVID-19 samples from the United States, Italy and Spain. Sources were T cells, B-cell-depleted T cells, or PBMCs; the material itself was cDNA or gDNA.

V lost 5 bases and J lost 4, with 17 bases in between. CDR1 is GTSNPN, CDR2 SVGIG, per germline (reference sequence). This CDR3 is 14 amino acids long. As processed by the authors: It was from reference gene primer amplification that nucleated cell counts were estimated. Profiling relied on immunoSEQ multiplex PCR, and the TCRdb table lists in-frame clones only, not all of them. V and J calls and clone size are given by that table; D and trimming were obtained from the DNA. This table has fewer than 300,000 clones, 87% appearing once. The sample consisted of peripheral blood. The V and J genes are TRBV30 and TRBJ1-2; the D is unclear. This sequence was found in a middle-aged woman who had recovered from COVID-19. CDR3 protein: CAWDPGYAAYGYTF. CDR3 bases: TGTGCCTGGGATCCGGGTTATGCTGCCTATGGCTACACCTTC.